This paragraph covers one T cell receptor (beta chain) sequence. The antigen it binds to is not known. Base qualities are not recorded, but no much larger clone differs from it by a single base. The germline V gene supplies CDR1 MNHEY and CDR2 SVGEGT. The CDR3 measures 18 amino acids from cysteine to phenylalanine. The read is trimmed to its CDR3 DNA, 54 bases read in frame from base 1. These data are taken from a study of blood T cells in healthy people across ages (dated by TCRdb to about 2015). Turning to the overall study: Template switching captured roughly one uniquely barcoded TCR beta cDNA molecule per two T cells in model experiments. Using deep sequencing normalized with unique cDNA molecular identifiers, the study measured how TCR beta repertoire diversity changes with age. The donors were split into four age groups: young (average 16 years), middle-aged (roughly 39), aged (over 55) and long-lived (under 90). To avoid experimental bias, donors of different ages were randomly spread across the sequencing lanes. For two donors (one aged 18 to 30 and one aged 80 or older), the study analyzed two additional independent replicas of 1 million unique cDNA reads from the same blood draw.

The donors were roughly 40 Caucasian individuals from Russia, aged roughly 6 to 90 years, who were systemically healthy. Ten milliliters of peripheral blood were drawn from each donor into EDTA-treated Vacutainer tubes. Ficoll-Paque density-gradient centrifugation was used to isolate PBMCs, with at least 6 million obtained per sample. Total RNA, at least 5 micrograms per sample, was extracted from PBMCs with Trizol reagent. For every donor, flow cytometry on a PBMC aliquot measured the percentage of naive CD45RAhigh/CD27high T cells. Study-wide findings and limitations: Observed TCR beta diversity correlated strongly with the percentage of naive T cells measured by flow cytometry. Estimates of total diversity based on one million sequenced T cells were regarded as lower bounds and as underestimates. Observed TCR beta diversity per million T cells fell roughly linearly with age, and a significant reduction was already apparent by age approximately 40. Conclusive comparison of naive and antigen-experienced compartments was prevented by the profiling of bulk unsorted PBMCs. The long-lived group showed more naive CD4+ T cells, fewer expanded clones and increased TCR diversity than the aged group, suggesting age selection. The CMV infection status of donors was not known, potentially confounding age-related changes in expanded clonotypes.

The method behind the library was 5' RACE. The data were produced on an Illumina HiSeq 2500. A second 7 to 11 cycle PCR used a sample-barcoded 5' primer and a J-beta primer mix. Each TCR beta cDNA molecule received a unique molecular identifier from a template-switch 5' adaptor carrying 12 random nucleotides. Each sample yielded at least 2.5 million CDR3-containing paired-end reads. All of the RNA was converted into first-strand cDNA using the Mint cDNA synthesis kit, with a TRBC-specific oligonucleotide serving as the primer. All cDNA was treated with uracil-DNA glycosylase and then went through a first 18-cycle PCR with the universal primers M1SS and BC2_uni_R. Regarding the original processing steps: Each sample was normalized by randomly selecting 1 million high-quality reads, each carrying a distinct molecular identifier. Instead of being binned into consensus sequences, reads that shared molecular identifiers were thrown out. MiTCR, with a Q25 quality threshold and the strictest error-elimination algorithm, was used for CDR3 identification, clonotype clustering and error correction. A nonparametric unseen species model with Euler transformation was used to estimate lower-bound total TCR beta diversity. TCRdb cleaned the public reads at Q25 with fastp, built clones with MiXCR and kept in-frame beta chains. Every entry covers one CDR3 protein and lists the most common genes and DNA from its rows. The authors' filters were not applied to this entry. The sample profile shows over 1,500,000 distinct CDR3 sequences; 49% of them were found once. The top ten hold over 2% of the sample.

The rearrangement joined TRBV6-2 or TRBV6-3 to TRBJ2-4; 14 central nucleotides agree with TRBD2. The tail of the sequence fits TRBJ2-7 better, so the J call may be wrong. Source material: blood. The sequence came from a woman aged 35 to 49 in good health. The CDR3 has the sequence CASTLGTSGGRSPYEQYF. The nucleotide sequence reads as follows: TGTGCCAGCACCCTCGGGACTAGCGGGGGTCGGTCTCCCTACGAGCAGTACTTC.